The 14 T cell receptor beta chains listed next were all sequenced from one sample in a study of cytomegalovirus exposure and HLA in healthy donors. PCR amplification relied on 60 Vbeta primers (plus 13 Jbeta primers). The assay was immunoSEQ multiplex PCR, and TCRdb's table has in-frame clones only and misses some. The data show 130,000 to 150,000 clones, roughly 85% seen once. Material: PBMCs. The receptor source for this set is a male donor in good health and CMV-seronegative.

The J gene is TRBJ1-2, the V gene TRBV7-2, with 8 bases fitting TRBD1. V was clipped by 3 bases and J by 3 bases; unmatched bases: 0. The CDR3 runs 13 residues. Germline loops: CDR1 SGHTA, CDR2 FQGNSA. CDR3 sequence: CASSLGQDYGYTF. In nucleotides, the CDR3 is TGTGCCAGCAGCTTGGGACAGGACTATGGCTACACCTTC. The variable domain in full, with the rest retrieved from reference TRBV7-2 and TRBJ1-2, is GAGVSQSPSNKVTEKGKDVELRCDPISGHTALYWYRQSLGQGLEFLIYFQGNSAPDKSGLPSDRFSAERTGGSVSTLTIQRTQQEDSAVYLCASSLGQDYGYTFGSGTRLTVV.

The gene calls are TRBV7-8 and TRBJ1-4; no clear D gene. The V end lost 0 bases, the J end lost 4 bases, and 15 bases lay between the germline ends. The CDR3 is 17 amino acids. From germline, CDR1 is SGHVS and CDR2 FQNEAQ. The chain's CDR3 is CASSLARASSFNEKLFF. The CDR3 DNA reads as TGTGCCAGCAGCTTAGCGCGGGCCAGCTCATTTAATGAAAAACTGTTTTTT.

The chain uses TRBV2 and TRBJ2-1; D gene ambiguous. Trimming removed 3 bases from V and 6 bases from J, with 9 bases in between. Germline CDR1 reads SNHLY; CDR2 reads FYNNEI. This CDR3 comprises 13 residues. The CDR3 loop is CASSEEWSNEQFF. The CDR3 DNA reads TGTGCCAGCAGTGAGGAATGGAGCAATGAGCAGTTCTTC.

V is TRBV19 and J is TRBJ2-5, with unresolved D. Germline CDR1 reads LNHDA; CDR2 reads SQIVND (reference sequence). CDR3 length: 14 residues. V lost 4 bases, J lost 0 bases, and 9 bases lay in between. CDR3: CASSKTPYQETQYF. The CDR3 coding sequence is TGTGCCAGTAGTAAGACACCCTACCAAGAGACCCAGTACTTC.

CDR3 protein: CASSPWTSGRWETQYF. CDR3 sequence (DNA): TGTGCCAGCAGCCCGTGGACTAGCGGGAGATGGGAGACCCAGTACTTC. The rearrangement uses TRBV11-2 and TRBJ2-5, with 13 bases matching TRBD2. From germline, CDR1 is SGHAT and CDR2 FQNNGV. Unmatched junction bases numbered 8, after V lost 5 bases and J lost 5 bases. The CDR3 extends over 16 amino acids.

This clone was found once. J is TRBJ1-2 and V is TRBV4-1; TRBD1 matches at 10 bases. The CDR3 totals 18 residues. The germline CDR1 and CDR2 sequences are MGHRA and YSYEKL. J was trimmed by 3 bases and V by 2 bases; bases with no gene match: 12. The CDR3 region is CASSQLGDRGDLHYGYTF. CDR3 coding DNA: TGCGCCAGCAGCCAATTGGGGGACAGGGGTGATCTCCACTATGGCTACACCTTC.

The CDR3 reads CASSPPGQRAYQPQHF. For the CDR3, the DNA is TGTGCCAGCTCACCACCGGGACAGAGAGCCTATCAGCCCCAGCATTTT. J is TRBJ1-5 and V is TRBV18, with 7 bases identical to TRBD1. Germline loops: CDR1 KGHSH, CDR2 LQKENI. The CDR3 spans 16 residues. Germline trimming cut 0 bases from V and 5 bases from J; bases unmatched to any gene: 7. Full variable domain (rest looked up from reference TRBV18 and TRBJ1-5): NAGVMQNPRHLVRRRGQEARLRCSPMKGHSHVYWYRQLPEEGLKFMVYLQKENIIDESGMPKERFSAEFPKEGPSILRIQQVVRGDSAAYFCASSPPGQRAYQPQHFGDGTRLSIL.

This clone was seen only a few times. The J gene is TRBJ2-2, the V gene TRBV6-5; 9 nucleotides agree with TRBD1. CDR1 and CDR2 from the germline V gene are MNHEY and SVGAGI. CDR3 length equals 14 residues. With V trimmed by 7 bases and J by 5 bases, 5 bases remained unmatched. CDR3 amino acids: CASTLDRGTGELFF. The CDR3 nucleotides are TGTGCCAGCACCCTGGACAGGGGAACCGGGGAGCTGTTTTTT.

The chain combines TRBV10-3 with TRBJ1-4; D remains ambiguous. CDR3 length equals 11 residues. In germline, CDR1 is ENHRY, CDR2 SYGVKD. Between the trimmed V and J ends, which lost 2 bases and 8 bases, there was a span of 3 bases. CDR3 residues: CAISEREKLFF. CDR3 sequence (DNA): TGTGCCATCAGTGAGCGGGAAAAACTGTTTTTT.

This clone was seen a few times. The J gene is TRBJ1-2, the V gene TRBV15; D is perhaps TRBD1 (5 bases). Trimming stripped 1 base from V and 6 bases from J, with 6 bases between. The CDR3 has 12 amino acids. Germline values: CDR1 LNHNV, CDR2 YYDKDF (reference sequence). CDR3 nucleotide sequence: TGTGCCACCAGCAGAGGGGGGGATGGCTACACCTTC. Translated, it gives CATSRGGDGYTF.

This rearrangement joins TRBV7-2 to TRBJ2-7; 7 positions agree with TRBD1. Germline CDR1 SGHTA, CDR2 FQGNSA. After removal of 3 bases from V and 2 bases from J, the junction contained 1 base not matched to a gene. This CDR3 comprises 13 residues. CDR3 loop: CASSLGTAYEQYF. CDR3 DNA: TGTGCCAGCAGCTTGGGGACAGCCTACGAGCAGTACTTC. Drawing the rest from reference TRBV7-2 and TRBJ2-7, the complete variable domain is GAGVSQSPSNKVTEKGKDVELRCDPISGHTALYWYRQSLGQGLEFLIYFQGNSAPDKSGLPSDRFSAERTGGSVSTLTIQRTQQEDSAVYLCASSLGTAYEQYFGPGTRLTVT.

The rearrangement links TRBV7-2 to TRBJ1-5, with D possibly matching TRBD1 (5 bases). This CDR3 is built from 14 residues. Trimming left V 5 bases short and J 5 bases short, with 13 bases between. CDR1 is SGHTA and CDR2 is FQGNSA in the germline V gene. CDR3 in amino acids: CASSPRQQYQPQHF. CDR3 coding DNA: TGTGCCAGCAGCCCCCGACAGCAATATCAGCCCCAGCATTTT.

The rearrangement links TRBV5-4 to TRBJ1-4; 7 bases agree with TRBD1. V shed 2 bases, J shed 5 bases, and the junction held 6 bases outside the gene matches. The CDR3 is 15 amino acids. The V gene's germline CDR1 is SGHNT and CDR2 YYREEE (reference sequence). The CDR3 DNA is TGTGCCAGCAGCTTCTGGACAGGAGGAAATGAAAAACTGTTTTTT. Its translation is CASSFWTGGNEKLFF.

V and J are TRBV9 and TRBJ2-1; 10 bases agree with TRBD1. The germline V gene encodes CDR1 SGDLS and CDR2 YYNGEE. J gave up 6 bases and V 7 bases, and 22 bases lay outside the gene matches. The CDR3 runs 19 residues. CDR3 DNA sequence: TGTGCCAGCTCTCAGCTGGGTCCAGCCGGGACAGGGGAGGTCAATGAGCAGTTCTTC. It encodes CASSQLGPAGTGEVNEQFF.